One and the same sample provided the 26 T cell receptor beta chains below, sequenced in a study of memory CD4+ T cells and cytomegalovirus serostatus (dated by TCRdb to about 2019). To prepare the library, the immunoSEQ multiplex PCR assay was applied. The clones in this table, taken by TCRdb from immuneACCESS, are in-frame only. Not every clone is retained; where verified, under half of the shortfall comes from an unresolved V gene, and the cause of the rest is unknown. The sample table contains some 54,000 clones; only one count was recorded for about 80% of them. The biggest ten clones account for 1.4% of the sample. Single viable CD3+CD4+CD8-CD45RO+ cells were sorted as memory CD4+ T cells on a FACSAria II. The source material was memory CD4+ T cells from blood. These receptors were obtained from an adult in good health and CMV-seropositive.

This clone was counted only a few times. The chain carries TRBV11-2 and TRBJ2-2, with 11 nucleotides matching TRBD2. V was pared by 5 bases and J by 1 base, with 3 bases of the junction left unmatched. Germline V gene sequence: CDR1 SGHAT, CDR2 FQNNGV. The CDR3 is 16 amino acids. The CDR3 DNA sequence: TGTGCCAGCAGCGGGGGACTAGCGGTGAACACCGGGGAGCTGTTTTTT. This gives the protein CASSGGLAVNTGELFF.

The chain recombines TRBV7-2 with TRBJ2-4; D is unclear. The germline CDR1 and CDR2 sequences are SGHTA and FQGNSA. V was clipped by 5 bases and J by 0 bases, with 11 bases between them. The CDR3 is made up of 15 amino acids. The CDR3 is CASSPDVVAKNIQYF. CDR3 in DNA: TGTGCCAGCAGCCCGGACGTGGTAGCCAAAAACATTCAGTACTTC.

The chain has TRBV28 and TRBJ1-3; a possible D gene is TRBD1 (5 bases). The CDR3 runs 17 residues. V was shortened by 6 bases and J by 0 bases, with 18 bases between the two germline ends. Germline loops: CDR1 MDHEN, CDR2 SYDVKM. The CDR3 spells CASSSLGHDLSGNTIYF. The DNA for the CDR3 is TGTGCCAGCAGCTCCCTTGGACACGATCTCTCTGGAAACACCATATATTTT.

The CDR3 nucleotides are TGCGCCAGCAGCCAAGGTCTTAGGGGGAGTAATTCACCCCTCCACTTT. Translated: CASSQGLRGSNSPLHF. The rearrangement links TRBV4-3 to TRBJ1-6, with TRBD1 as a possible D gene (6 bases). The CDR3 totals 16 residues. Trimming cost V 1 base and J 6 bases, with 13 bases left between them. Germline loops: CDR1 LGHNA, CDR2 YSLEER.

This clone was recorded a few times. CDR3 in amino acids: CASTEQTLGTTVSQETQYF. CDR3 DNA: TGCGCCAGCACTGAACAAACCCTGGGAACGACGGTGAGCCAAGAGACCCAGTACTTC. The chain has TRBV4-1 and TRBJ2-5; D gene uncertain. Trimming removed 7 bases at V and 1 base at J, with 28 bases between. This CDR3 is 19 amino acids long. Per the germline V gene, CDR1 is MGHRA and CDR2 is YSYEKL.

The chain recombines TRBV10-2 with TRBJ1-1, with TRBD1 as a possible D gene (5 bases). The CDR3 totals 14 residues. CDR1 and CDR2 from the germline V gene are WSHSY and SAAADI. V lost 5 bases, J lost 2 bases, and 12 bases lay in between. This chain's CDR3 is CASSIQAPNTEAFF. The CDR3 nucleotides read TGCGCCAGCAGTATACAGGCGCCAAACACTGAAGCTTTCTTT.

This clone was seen more than once but under ten times. V is TRBV11-1 and J is TRBJ2-1, with a weak D call TRBD2 (5 bases). CDR1 SGHAT and CDR2 FQDESV come from the germline V gene (reference sequence). Trimming took off 5 bases at V and 2 bases at J, with 19 bases between the two ends. The CDR3 is made up of 17 amino acids. The CDR3 sequence is CASSAAPSGSTYNEQFF. In DNA, the CDR3 is TGTGCCAGCAGCGCGGCTCCAAGCGGTTCCACCTACAATGAGCAGTTCTTC.

The V gene is TRBV28, the J gene TRBJ2-7; possibly TRBD1 for D (6 bases). CDR1 is MDHEN and CDR2 is SYDVKM in the germline V gene. V was pared by 6 bases and J by 7 bases, with 22 bases between. The CDR3 length is 15 residues. The CDR3 loop reads CASRPGAGPTLEQYF. CDR3 bases: TGTGCCAGCAGACCAGGGGCAGGGCCCACGTTGGAGCAGTACTTC.

The rearrangement uses TRBV6-6 and TRBJ2-5; the D gene is possibly TRBD1 (5 bases). Germline V CDR1 and CDR2: MNHNY, SVGAGI (reference sequence). Trimming shortened V by 6 bases and J by 5 bases, and 16 bases separated the two germline ends. CDR3 length: 14 residues. The CDR3 spells CASSHLLGRETQYF. CDR3 nucleotides: TGTGCCAGCAGCCACCTTTTGGGGCGGGAGACCCAGTACTTC.

This clone was found once. The chain uses TRBV6-5 and TRBJ1-5; TRBD1 might be the D (6 bases). The V end lost 0 bases, the J end lost 7 bases, and 10 bases lay between the germline ends. The CDR3 is 14 amino acids. Per germline, CDR1 MNHEY and CDR2 SVGAGI. The CDR3 loop reads CASSYSRGEQPQHF. Here the CDR3 DNA reads TGTGCCAGCAGTTACTCGAGGGGGGAACAGCCCCAGCATTTT.

The V and J genes are TRBV7-2 and TRBJ2-3; D ambiguous. CDR1 and CDR2 from the germline V gene are SGHTA and FQGNSA. The CDR3 covers 15 residues. V gave up 5 bases and J gave up 3 bases, with 15 bases separating them. The CDR3 protein is CASSPAWGTTDTQYF. In DNA form, the CDR3 reads TGTGCCAGCAGCCCGGCCTGGGGTACTACAGATACGCAGTATTTT.

This clone was counted a few times. V usage is TRBV9 and J usage is TRBJ2-5, with D uncertain. CDR3 length equals 11 residues. Germline V gene data show CDR1 as SGDLS and CDR2 as YYNGEE. The germline V and J ends were trimmed by 4 bases and 5 bases, with 6 bases remaining between them. This CDR3 is CASSSGETQYF. CDR3 coding DNA: TGTGCCAGCAGCTCCGGGGAGACCCAGTACTTC.

The chain employs TRBV10-3 and TRBJ2-3, with TRBD2 matching over 16 bases. The CDR3 covers 19 residues. V trimming: 8 bases; J trimming: 0 bases; junction bases outside the gene matches: 11. The germline V gene has CDR1 ENHRY and CDR2 SYGVKD. The CDR3: CAIAPSGTSGGESTDTQYF. CDR3 sequence (DNA): TGTGCCATCGCTCCCTCCGGGACTAGCGGGGGGGAAAGCACAGATACGCAGTATTTT.

The sample holds a few counts of this clone. The genes are TRBV6-1 and TRBJ2-7; 9 bases are a match to TRBD1. There are 14 residues in the CDR3. Germline-derived CDR1 and CDR2 are MNHNS and SASEGT. Unmatched junction bases numbered 7, after V lost 6 bases and J lost 4 bases. The CDR3 region is CASRSGTGTYEQYF. The CDR3 bases are TGTGCCAGCAGATCCGGGACAGGGACTTACGAGCAGTACTTC.

The chain couples TRBV28 to TRBJ1-5; maybe TRBD1 (6 bases). Germline V gene sequence: CDR1 MDHEN, CDR2 SYDVKM. V lost 6 bases, J lost 1 base, and 10 bases lay in between. There are 14 residues in the CDR3. The CDR3 loop is CASRIDRSNQPQHF. As DNA, the CDR3 is TGTGCCAGCAGGATAGACAGGAGCAATCAGCCCCAGCATTTT.

The chain is built from TRBV18 and TRBJ1-1, with a tentative D call TRBD1 (6 bases). Trimming stripped 3 bases from V and 1 base from J, with 18 bases between. The CDR3 runs to 17 residues. The germline gives CDR1 KGHSH, CDR2 LQKENI. The CDR3 reads CASSPSSGALKNTEAFF. The CDR3 nucleotides are TGTGCCAGCTCACCGTCCTCAGGGGCCCTAAAGAACACTGAAGCTTTCTTT.

This rearrangement joins TRBV7-2 to TRBJ1-2, with 12 bases lining up with TRBD1. The CDR3 extends over 14 amino acids. CDR1 is SGHTA and CDR2 is FQGNSA in the germline V gene. V lost 10 bases, J lost 7 bases, and 10 bases stayed unmatched. The CDR3 DNA follows: TGTGCCACCGGGACAGGGGGCTCAATGGGTGGCTACACCTTC. This translates into CATGTGGSMGGYTF. Together with reference TRBV7-2 and TRBJ1-2, the CDR3 gives the full variable domain: GAGVSQSPSNKVTEKGKDVELRCDPISGHTALYWYRQSLGQGLEFLIYFQGNSAPDKSGLPSDRFSAERTGGSVSTLTIQRTQQEDSAVYLCATGTGGSMGGYTFGSGTRLTVV.

This clone was found a few times. This chain uses TRBV11-2 with TRBJ2-5; 12 bases map to TRBD2. CDR3 size: 17 residues. Germline lookup yields CDR1 SGHAT and CDR2 FQNNGV. V dropped 4 bases and J dropped 5; count of bases not matched to a gene: 11. The CDR3 protein is CASSSRGLAGARETQYF. As DNA, the CDR3 is TGTGCCAGCAGCTCCAGGGGACTAGCGGGTGCCCGCGAGACCCAGTACTTC.

This chain joins TRBV5-5 and TRBJ1-2; weak D call: TRBD1 (5 bases). CDR1 and CDR2 (germline): SGHKS, YYEKEE (reference sequence). Trimming took off 0 bases at V and 2 bases at J, with 11 bases between the two ends. This CDR3 has 15 residues. CDR3 coding DNA: TGTGCCAGCAGCTTGGGACAGATCGGAAACTATGGCTACACCTTC. Translation gives CASSLGQIGNYGYTF.

The J gene is TRBJ2-3, the V gene TRBV27; TRBD1 is a possible D gene (5 bases). V was shortened by 7 bases and J by 6 bases, with 17 bases between the two germline ends. The CDR3 has 14 amino acids. CDR1 is MNHEY, CDR2 SMNVEV, per germline (reference sequence). The CDR3 loop is CASKVGRLRDTQYF. The CDR3, as DNA: TGTGCCAGCAAAGTGGGGCGGCTTCGGGATACGCAGTATTTT.

The CDR3 DNA follows: TGTGCCAGCAGTTACTCGCGGAACACCGGGGAGCTGTTTTTT. Translation gives CASSYSRNTGELFF. The chain links TRBV6-5 to TRBJ2-2; D gene unclear. Germline V lookup: CDR1 MNHEY, CDR2 SVGAGI. The CDR3 sequence is 14 residues long. Trimming removed 0 bases at V and 1 base at J, with 3 bases between.

The V call is TRBV7-9, the J call TRBJ2-3; 9 nucleotides agree with TRBD2. The CDR3 runs 14 residues. Germline assignment: CDR1 SEHNR and CDR2 FQNEAQ (reference sequence). Unmatched junction bases numbered 5, after V lost 6 bases and J lost 4 bases. Here the CDR3 reads CASSTSGPPDTQYF. The CDR3 nucleotides read TGTGCCAGCAGTACTAGCGGGCCCCCAGATACGCAGTATTTT.

The J gene is TRBJ2-3, the V gene TRBV15; TRBD2 matches 12 bases. CDR3 length: 20 amino acids. The J segment lost 4 bases and the V segment lost 0 bases, leaving 14 bases of the junction unmatched. Germline V gives CDR1 LNHNV, CDR2 YYDKDF (reference sequence). In nucleotides, the CDR3 is TGTGCCACCAGCAGAGATCCCCTAGCGGGAGGGCCGTCTTTGGCAGATACGCAGTATTTT. This sequence encodes CATSRDPLAGGPSLADTQYF.

Here the CDR3 reads CAWGAGMNTEAFF. DNA for the CDR3: TGTGCCTGGGGTGCGGGGATGAACACTGAAGCTTTCTTT. The chain combines TRBV30 with TRBJ1-1; unclear D gene. The CDR3 spans 13 residues. Germline-derived CDR1 and CDR2 are GTSNPN and SVGIG (reference sequence). Deletions cut 5 bases from V and 0 bases from J, with 10 bases between. Complete variable domain (other parts from reference TRBV30 and TRBJ1-1): SQTIHQWPATLVQPVGSPLSLECTVEGTSNPNLYWYRQAAGRGLQLLFYSVGIGQISSEVPQNLSASRPQDRQFILSSKKLLLSDSGFYLCAWGAGMNTEAFFGQGTRLTVV.

This clone has a handful of counts. The V call is TRBV13, the J call TRBJ2-5; D uncertain. V shed 4 bases and J shed 4 bases, with 13 bases lying between them. Germline loops: CDR1 PRHDT, CDR2 FYEKMQ (reference sequence). The CDR3 is 14 residues long. CDR3 DNA sequence: TGTGCCAGCAGCTCAAGGAAGGGCGTAGAGACCCAGTACTTC. Translation: CASSSRKGVETQYF.

The chain employs TRBV27 and TRBJ2-2; D uncertain. The CDR3 consists of 14 residues. Deletions cut 3 bases from V and 6 bases from J, with 11 bases between. CDR1 and CDR2 (germline): MNHEY, SMNVEV (reference sequence). In DNA form, the CDR3 reads TGTGCCAGCAGTTTGGTATCTGGCGCCGGGGAGCTGTTTTTT. Its protein product is CASSLVSGAGELFF.